The clone carrying this TCR beta chain has a handful of counts. The antigen is not known. The data belong to a study of T-cell memory formation after mild COVID-19. Amplification by 5'RACE using constant-segment primers produced TCR alpha and TCR beta cDNA libraries that carried sample barcodes and UMIs. TCRdb analysed the 5' RACE reads with MiXCR anew, one entry per CDR3 protein. The sample has 450,000 to 650,000 distinct CDR3 sequences, 20% seen once. General study findings and limits: In pre-infection memory, a portion of responding clones appeared, which suggested that cross-reactive memory joined. Clones shrinking between day 15 and 85 showed a balanced CD4/CD8 split, and those that grew later tilted toward CD4+. Nothing confirmed that second-wave clones peaking on day 37 were specific for SARS-CoV-2.

CDR3 length: 15 residues. The germline V gene encodes CDR1 SGHDT and CDR2 YYEEEE. Deletions cut 4 bases from V and 1 base from J, with 12 bases between. The sequencing input was PBMCs or a T cell subset sorted from them (not recorded which). The receptor was isolated from an adult woman who had mild COVID-19 (a few samples of this study predate the infection). Cell type and time point are not known. The V gene is TRBV5-6, the J gene TRBJ2-1; D not certain. In DNA form, the CDR3 reads TGTGCCAGCAGCCTACGGACCCCTTCCTACAATGAGCAGTTCTTC. This translates into CASSLRTPSYNEQFF.